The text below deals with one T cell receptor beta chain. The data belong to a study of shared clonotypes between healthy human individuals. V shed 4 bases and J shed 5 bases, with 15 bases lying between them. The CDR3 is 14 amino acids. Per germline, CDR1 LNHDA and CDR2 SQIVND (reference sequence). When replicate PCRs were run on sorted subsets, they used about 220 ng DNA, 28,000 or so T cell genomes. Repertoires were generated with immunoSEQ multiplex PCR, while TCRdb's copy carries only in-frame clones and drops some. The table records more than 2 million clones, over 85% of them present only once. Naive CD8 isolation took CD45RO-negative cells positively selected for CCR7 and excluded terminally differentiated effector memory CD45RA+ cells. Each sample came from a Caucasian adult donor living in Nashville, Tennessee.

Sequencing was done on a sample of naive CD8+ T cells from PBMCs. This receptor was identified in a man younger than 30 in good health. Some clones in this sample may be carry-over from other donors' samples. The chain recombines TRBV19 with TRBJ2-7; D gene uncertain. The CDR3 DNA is TGTGCCAGTAGTACCGGTCGGTTGGCCAACGAGCAGTACTTC. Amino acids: CASSTGRLANEQYF. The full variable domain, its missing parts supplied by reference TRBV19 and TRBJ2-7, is DGGITQSPKYLFRKEGQNVTLSCEQNLNHDAMYWYRQDPGQGLRLIYYSQIVNDFQKGDIAEGYSVSREKKESFPLTVTSAQKNPTAFYLCASSTGRLANEQYFGPGTRLTVT.